Below, 2 T cell receptor beta chains from the same sample are listed, as sequenced in a study of metastatic and nonmetastatic thyroid tumors. Using MiXCR, TCRdb reanalyzed the PCR reads. The table lists around 22,000 clones, less than 25% of them singletons, with roughly 8% in the top ten. None of the patients had undergone any treatment ahead of thyroid surgery. The source material was blood. These receptors were collected from a female donor with papillary thyroid cancer or a benign thyroid nodule (not recorded which). Some clones in this sample may be carry-over from other donors' samples.

This clone was observed many times. V gene TRBV18 combines with J gene TRBJ2-4; TRBD2 aligns across 7 bases. J was trimmed by 0 bases and V by 4 bases; bases with no gene match: 6. Germline-derived CDR1 and CDR2 are KGHSH and LQKENI. This CDR3 comprises 16 residues. CDR3 loop: CASSRTSGLAKNIQYF. CDR3 coding DNA: TGTGCCAGCTCACGGACTAGTGGGCTAGCCAAAAACATTCAGTACTTC.

This clone was observed a single time. The genes are TRBV11-2 and TRBJ2-2; D uncertain. This CDR3 has 16 amino acids. V was clipped by 0 bases and J by 2 bases, with 10 bases between them. The V gene's germline CDR1 is SGHAT and CDR2 FQNNGV. The CDR3 nucleotides read TGTGCCAGCAGCTTAGATTCGGCAGCCAACACCGGGGAGCTGTTTTTT. Its protein product is CASSLDSAANTGELFF. The full variable domain, completed using reference TRBV11-2 and TRBJ2-2, is EAGVAQSPRYKIIEKRQSVAFWCNPISGHATLYWYQQILGQGPKLLIQFQNNGVVDDSQLPKDRFSAERLKGVDSTLKIQPAKLEDSAVYLCASSLDSAANTGELFFGEGSRLTVL.